Presented here are 18 T cell receptor beta chains from one specimen sequenced in a study of blood T cell repertoires in COVID-19. The method was immunoSEQ multiplex PCR; TCRdb's version includes in-frame clones alone and lacks a portion of them. Altogether over 200,000 clones are present, roughly 80% being singletons, with the ten largest covering roughly 8%. The source material was peripheral blood. These receptors were obtained from a woman over 75 with acute or convalescent COVID-19.

The rearrangement uses TRBV3-1 (or the pseudogene TRBV3-2) and TRBJ1-1, with D possibly TRBD1 on 5 matching bases. The CDR3 sequence is 13 residues long. Trimming shortened V by 1 base and J by 10 bases, and 13 bases separated the two germline ends. Germline V gene lookup returns CDR1 LGHDT and CDR2 YNNKEL (reference sequence). The CDR3 region has the DNA TGTGCCAGCAGCCAAGGTCTGGCGGGGCCAGCTTTCTTT. Translating gives CASSQGLAGPAFF.

The gene calls are TRBV6-5 and TRBJ1-5; 9 bases align to TRBD1. The CDR3 runs 14 residues. V lost 6 bases, J lost 4 bases, and 4 bases stayed unmatched. Germline V gene sequence: CDR1 MNHEY, CDR2 SVGAGI. The CDR3 protein is CASRPGQGNQPQHF. As DNA, the CDR3 is TGTGCCAGCAGACCAGGACAGGGGAATCAGCCCCAGCATTTT.

This chain connects TRBV28 to TRBJ1-5; D ambiguous. Trimming shortened V by 3 bases and J by 5 bases, and 8 bases separated the two germline ends. Germline CDR1 reads MDHEN; CDR2 reads SYDVKM. The CDR3 is 13 residues long. The CDR3 is CASSFGSYQPQHF. The CDR3 coding sequence is TGTGCCAGCAGTTTCGGGTCTTATCAGCCCCAGCATTTT.

This chain joins TRBV2 and TRBJ1-2; D is unresolved. CDR1 SNHLY and CDR2 FYNNEI come from the germline V gene. The CDR3 has 12 amino acids. V shed 2 bases and J shed 8 bases, with 9 bases lying between them. CDR3 protein: CASSETSRGYTF. DNA for the CDR3: TGTGCCAGCAGTGAAACCTCTAGGGGCTACACCTTC. Combining the CDR3 with reference TRBV2 and TRBJ1-2 gives the whole variable domain EPEVTQTPSHQVTQMGQEVILRCVPISNHLYFYWYRQILGQKVEFLVSFYNNEISEKSEIFDDQFSVERPDGSNFTLKIRSTKLEDSAMYFCASSETSRGYTFGSGTRLTVV.

The J gene is TRBJ2-1, the V gene TRBV11-2, with 10 nucleotides matching TRBD2. CDR3 size: 14 residues. Per germline, CDR1 SGHAT and CDR2 FQNNGV. V shed 5 bases and J 5 bases; nucleotides not matched to a gene: 3. CDR3 DNA sequence: TGTGCCAGCAGCCGGACTAGCGGAAACAATGAGCAGTTCTTC. Encoded protein: CASSRTSGNNEQFF.

The count of this clone is one. V gene TRBV7-9 combines with J gene TRBJ1-2; maybe TRBD1 (6 bases). The V and J ends lost 11 bases and 1 base respectively, with 17 bases between them. Germline lookup yields CDR1 SEHNR and CDR2 FQNEAQ (reference sequence). This CDR3 has 14 residues. CDR3 amino acids: CAGLRPGVNYGYTF. In DNA, the CDR3 is TGTGCCGGGCTTCGTCCAGGGGTTAACTATGGCTACACCTTC.

The V gene is TRBV18, the J gene TRBJ2-6, with D possibly being TRBD1 (6 bases). There are 15 residues in the CDR3. Deletions cut 3 bases from V and 2 bases from J, with 8 bases between. Germline-derived CDR1 and CDR2 are KGHSH and LQKENI. The CDR3 DNA follows: TGTGCCAGCTCACCGGGGGCCGCTGGGGCCAACGTCCTGACTTTC. Its translation: CASSPGAAGANVLTF.

J is TRBJ1-4 and V is TRBV28; possible D gene TRBD1, 6 bases. V was pared by 4 bases and J by 6 bases, with 9 bases between. Looked up from germline, CDR1 is MDHEN and CDR2 is SYDVKM. The CDR3 runs to 13 residues. CDR3 sequence (DNA): TGTGCCAGCAGTTCGGGGGGCGATGAAAAACTGTTTTTT. Translated: CASSSGGDEKLFF.

This chain uses TRBV12-3 or TRBV12-4 with TRBJ2-5; the D gene is possibly TRBD2 (7 bases). V shed 7 bases and J shed 4 bases, with 13 bases lying between them. The CDR3 length is 13 residues. This chain's CDR3 is CASTLGGGETQYF. CDR3 nucleotides: TGTGCCAGCACCTTGGGAGGGGGAGAGACCCAGTACTTC.

The genes are TRBV30 and TRBJ2-3; 7 positions match TRBD1. Germline V CDR1 and CDR2: GTSNPN, SVGIG (reference sequence). The ends lost 4 bases at V and 1 base at J; junction bases unmatched: 8. The CDR3 consists of 15 residues. Here the CDR3 DNA reads TGTGCCTGGAATCTACAGGGGATGGGCACAGATACGCAGTATTTT. Translating gives CAWNLQGMGTDTQYF.

This chain joins TRBV7-8 and TRBJ1-2; possible D gene TRBD1, 5 bases. Per the germline V gene, CDR1 is SGHVS and CDR2 is FQNEAQ. V was trimmed by 4 bases and J by 1 base, leaving 10 bases between them. The CDR3 length is 14 residues. The DNA for the CDR3 is TGTGCCAGCAGCTCGCTTCAGGGTAACTATGGCTACACCTTC. This encodes CASSSLQGNYGYTF.

V usage is TRBV5-4 and J usage is TRBJ2-4; the D gene is possibly TRBD2 (5 bases). Germline assignment: CDR1 SGHNT and CDR2 YYREEE (reference sequence). The CDR3 contains 17 residues. V was cut by 4 bases and J by 3 bases, with 20 bases left in between. The CDR3 nucleotides read TGTGCCAGCAGCACTCGGACCCCTCGGGGTGTCAAAAACATTCAGTACTTC. Its translation: CASSTRTPRGVKNIQYF.

This chain links TRBV11-2 with TRBJ1-6; TRBD1 is a possible D gene (5 bases). Germline CDR1 is SGHAT and CDR2 is FQNNGV. V dropped 4 bases and J dropped 5 bases, with 18 bases sitting between them. The CDR3 sequence is 17 residues long. The CDR3 spells CASSSPQGSPNNSPLHF. In DNA, the CDR3 is TGTGCCAGCAGCTCCCCCCAGGGTTCCCCGAATAATTCACCCCTCCACTTT.

The V call is TRBV12-3 or TRBV12-4, the J call TRBJ2-7; no reliable D call. The V end lost 4 bases, the J end lost 9 bases, and 16 bases lay between the germline ends. The CDR3 contains 13 residues. CDR3: CASSSPGPVRQYF. In DNA, the CDR3 is TGTGCCAGCAGTTCCCCAGGCCCGGTCCGGCAGTACTTC.

This clone appeared many times. This rearrangement joins TRBV29-1 to TRBJ1-1; possible D gene TRBD1, 6 bases. This CDR3 is built from 15 residues. V was clipped by 2 bases and J by 3 bases, with 16 bases between them. CDR1 and CDR2 from the germline V gene are SQVTM and ANQGSEA. The CDR3 region has the DNA TGCAGCGTTGAAACGGGTGGCAGGGGCGACACTGAAGCTTTCTTT. Translating gives CSVETGGRGDTEAFF.

The V gene is TRBV19, the J gene TRBJ1-3; 7 bases are a match to TRBD1. The length of the CDR3 is 16 residues. Germline loops: CDR1 LNHDA, CDR2 SQIVND (reference sequence). J gave up 0 bases and V 0 bases, and 2 bases lay outside the gene matches. CDR3 nucleotides: TGTGCCAGTAGTATAGACTACAGGGGCTCTGGAAACACCATATATTTT. Translating gives CASSIDYRGSGNTIYF.

V gene TRBV6-5 combines with J gene TRBJ1-1; no reliable D call. Trimming cost V 2 bases and J 1 base, with 8 bases left between them. The CDR3 length is 14 residues. Germline values: CDR1 MNHEY, CDR2 SVGAGI. The CDR3 sequence: CASSYNIENTEAFF. As DNA, the CDR3 is TGTGCCAGCAGTTACAACATCGAGAACACTGAAGCTTTCTTT.

V and J are TRBV18 and TRBJ2-5; 10 positions agree with TRBD1. In germline, CDR1 is KGHSH, CDR2 LQKENI. V trimming: 4 bases; J trimming: 2 bases; junction bases outside the gene matches: 10. The length of the CDR3 is 17 residues. Here the CDR3 reads CASSRLDRGLQQETQYF. CDR3 DNA: TGTGCCAGCTCACGATTAGACAGGGGGCTACAGCAAGAGACCCAGTACTTC.